This paragraph reports one TCR beta chain. The data are from a study of blood T cell repertoires in COVID-19. Study as a whole: COVID-19 samples, acute and convalescent, were from the United States, Italy and Spain.

How the authors handled the data: Reference gene primer amplification gave nucleated cell count estimates. The protocol was immunoSEQ multiplex PCR, while the TCRdb copy is restricted to in-frame clones and leaves out a portion. The DNA was the basis for D and trimming; V, J and clone size are from that table. The sample contains around 260,000 clones, around 90% of which appear only once. The junction had 5 bases not matched to a gene; V was cut back by 0 bases and J by 2 bases. The CDR3 is 17 residues long. The germline gives CDR1 LGHNA, CDR2 YSLEER. Sequenced: peripheral blood. This rearrangement joins TRBV4-3 to TRBJ2-3; 10 positions agree with TRBD2. This receptor was identified in a woman aged 60 to 75 with COVID-19, enrolled during active disease. The CDR3 DNA is TGCGCCAGCAGCCAAGACGGCCTAGCGGGAGACACAGATACGCAGTATTTT. It codes for CASSQDGLAGDTDTQYF.